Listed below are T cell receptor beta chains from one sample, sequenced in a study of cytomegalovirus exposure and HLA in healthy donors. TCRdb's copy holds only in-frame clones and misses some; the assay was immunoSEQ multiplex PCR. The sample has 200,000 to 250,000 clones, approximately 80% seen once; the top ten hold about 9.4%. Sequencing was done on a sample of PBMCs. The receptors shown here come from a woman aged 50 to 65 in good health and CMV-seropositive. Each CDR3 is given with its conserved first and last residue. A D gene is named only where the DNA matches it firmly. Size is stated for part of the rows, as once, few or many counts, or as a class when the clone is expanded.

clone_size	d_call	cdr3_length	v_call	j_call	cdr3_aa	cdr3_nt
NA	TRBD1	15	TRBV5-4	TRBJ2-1	CASSAGTGGYNEQFF	TGTGCCAGCAGCGCTGGGACAGGGGGCTACAATGAGCAGTTCTTC
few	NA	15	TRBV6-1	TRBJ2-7	CASSEILDTSYEQYF	TGTGCCAGCAGTGAAATCTTGGACACATCCTACGAGCAGTACTTC
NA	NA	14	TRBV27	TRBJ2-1	CASSLRSSYNEQFF	TGTGCCAGCAGTCTACGGAGCTCCTACAATGAGCAGTTCTTC
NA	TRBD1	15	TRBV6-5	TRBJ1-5	CASSNTGEVNQPQHF	TGTGCCAGCAGTAATACAGGGGAGGTCAATCAGCCCCAGCATTTT
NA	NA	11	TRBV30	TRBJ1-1	CAWKDNAEAFF	TGTGCCTGGAAGGACAACGCTGAAGCTTTCTTT
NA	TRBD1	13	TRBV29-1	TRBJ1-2	CSVETAGGYGYTF	TGCAGCGTTGAAACGGCAGGGGGCTATGGCTACACCTTC
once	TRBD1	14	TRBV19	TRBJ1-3	CASSQGATGNTIYF	TGTGCCAGTAGTCAGGGGGCGACTGGAAACACCATATATTTT
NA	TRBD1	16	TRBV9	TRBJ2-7	CASSVAGTGGLYEQYF	TGTGCCAGCAGCGTAGCTGGGACAGGGGGACTTTACGAGCAGTACTTC
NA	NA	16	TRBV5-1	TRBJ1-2	CASSLEGAGESYGYTF	TGCGCCAGCAGCTTGGAAGGGGCAGGTGAATCCTATGGCTACACCTTC
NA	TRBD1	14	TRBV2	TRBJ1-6	CASRGQVYNSPLHF	TGTGCCAGCAGGGGACAGGTTTATAATTCACCCCTCCACTTT